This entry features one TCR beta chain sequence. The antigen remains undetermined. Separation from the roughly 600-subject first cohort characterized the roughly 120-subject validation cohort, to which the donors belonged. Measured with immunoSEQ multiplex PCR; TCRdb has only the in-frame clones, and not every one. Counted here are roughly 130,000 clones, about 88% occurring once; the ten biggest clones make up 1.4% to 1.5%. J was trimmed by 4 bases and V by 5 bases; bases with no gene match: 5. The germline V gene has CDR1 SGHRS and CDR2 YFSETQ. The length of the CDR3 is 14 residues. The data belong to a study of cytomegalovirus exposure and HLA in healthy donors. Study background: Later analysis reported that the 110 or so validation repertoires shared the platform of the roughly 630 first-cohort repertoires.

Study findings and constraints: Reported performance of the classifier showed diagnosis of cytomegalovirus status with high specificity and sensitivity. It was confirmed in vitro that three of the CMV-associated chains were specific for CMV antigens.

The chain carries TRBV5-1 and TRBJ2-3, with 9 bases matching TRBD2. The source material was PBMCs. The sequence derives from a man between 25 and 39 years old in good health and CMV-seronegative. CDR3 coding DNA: TGCGCCAGCAGAACGGCGGGAGGGGCAGATACGCAGTATTTT. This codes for CASRTAGGADTQYF. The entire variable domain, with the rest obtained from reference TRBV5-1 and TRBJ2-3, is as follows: KAGVTQTPRYLIKTRGQQVTLSCSPISGHRSVSWYQQTPGQGLQFLFEYFSETQRNKGNFPGRFSGRQFSNSRSEMNVSTLELGDSALYLCASRTAGGADTQYFGPGTRLTVL.